This record covers a single T cell receptor beta chain. What it binds is not known. Primers included in the PCR were 60 Vbeta and 13 Jbeta primers. Profiling relied on immunoSEQ multiplex PCR, and the TCRdb table lists in-frame clones only, not all of them. Among under 200,000 clones listed, 55% to 65% were seen once. The source of the sample is a study of cytomegalovirus exposure and HLA in healthy donors. Study-level points and caveats: Association of a missense DCLRE1C variant with TCR beta V- and J-gene trimming was reported in a later analysis.

The CDR3 sequence is 15 residues long. V lost 1 base, J lost 1 base, and 2 bases stayed unmatched. CDR1 and CDR2 (germline): LNHNV, YYDKDF (reference sequence). The chain links TRBV15 to TRBJ2-7, with 9 bases fitting TRBD1. Sample: PBMCs. The receptor was isolated from a middle-aged man in good health and CMV-seronegative. The CDR3 loop is CATSRGGTGSYEQYF. CDR3 bases: TGTGCCACCAGCAGAGGCGGGACAGGGTCCTACGAGCAGTACTTC.